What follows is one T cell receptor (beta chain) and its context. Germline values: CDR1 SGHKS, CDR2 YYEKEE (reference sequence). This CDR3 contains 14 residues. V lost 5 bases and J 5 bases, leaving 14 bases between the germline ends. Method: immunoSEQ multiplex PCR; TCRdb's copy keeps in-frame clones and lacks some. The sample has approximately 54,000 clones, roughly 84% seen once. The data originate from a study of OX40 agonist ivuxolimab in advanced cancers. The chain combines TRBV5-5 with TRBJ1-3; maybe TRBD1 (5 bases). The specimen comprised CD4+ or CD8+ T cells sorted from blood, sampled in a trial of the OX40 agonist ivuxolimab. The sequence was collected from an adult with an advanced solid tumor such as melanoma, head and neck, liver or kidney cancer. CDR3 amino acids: CASSLQGGRNTIYF. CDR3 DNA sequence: TGTGCCAGCAGTTTGCAGGGTGGGAGAAACACCATATATTTT.